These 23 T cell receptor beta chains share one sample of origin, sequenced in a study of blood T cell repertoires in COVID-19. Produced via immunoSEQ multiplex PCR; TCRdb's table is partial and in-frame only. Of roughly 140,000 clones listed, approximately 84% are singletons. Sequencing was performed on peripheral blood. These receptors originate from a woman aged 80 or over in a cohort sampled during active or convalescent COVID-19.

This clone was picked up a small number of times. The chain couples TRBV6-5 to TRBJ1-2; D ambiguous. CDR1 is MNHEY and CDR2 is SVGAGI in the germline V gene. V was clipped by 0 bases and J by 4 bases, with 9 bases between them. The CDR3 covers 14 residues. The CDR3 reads CASSYSRAPYGYTF. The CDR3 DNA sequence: TGTGCCAGCAGTTACTCGAGGGCCCCCTATGGCTACACCTTC.

The CDR3: CASRFDRGTNYGYTF. The DNA of the CDR3 is TGTGCCAGCAGATTCGACAGGGGGACTAACTATGGCTACACCTTC. The V and J genes are TRBV5-4 and TRBJ1-2; 9 bases map to TRBD1. Germline values: CDR1 SGHNT, CDR2 YYREEE (reference sequence). This CDR3 spans 15 amino acids. The V gene end was trimmed by 5 bases and the J gene end by 0 bases; junction bases not matched to a gene: 5.

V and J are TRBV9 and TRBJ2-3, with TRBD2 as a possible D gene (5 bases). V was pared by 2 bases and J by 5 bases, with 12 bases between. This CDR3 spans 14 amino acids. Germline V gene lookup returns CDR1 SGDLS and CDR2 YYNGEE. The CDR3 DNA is TGTGCCAGCAGCGTTGTGCCAGAGGGAGATACGCAGTATTTT. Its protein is CASSVVPEGDTQYF.

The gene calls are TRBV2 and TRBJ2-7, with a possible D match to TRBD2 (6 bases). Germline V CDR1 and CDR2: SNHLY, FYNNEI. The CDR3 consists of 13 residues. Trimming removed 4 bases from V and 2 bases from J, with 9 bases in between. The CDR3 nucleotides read TGTGCCAGCAGTGGGGGCGGGACCTACGAGCAGTACTTC. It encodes CASSGGGTYEQYF.

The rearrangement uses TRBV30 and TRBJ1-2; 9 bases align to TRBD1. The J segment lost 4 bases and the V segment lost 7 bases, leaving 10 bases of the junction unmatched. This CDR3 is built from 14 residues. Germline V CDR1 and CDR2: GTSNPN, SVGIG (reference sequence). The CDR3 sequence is CASLGDRVFYGYTF. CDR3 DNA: TGTGCCTCACTGGGGGACAGGGTTTTCTATGGCTACACCTTC.

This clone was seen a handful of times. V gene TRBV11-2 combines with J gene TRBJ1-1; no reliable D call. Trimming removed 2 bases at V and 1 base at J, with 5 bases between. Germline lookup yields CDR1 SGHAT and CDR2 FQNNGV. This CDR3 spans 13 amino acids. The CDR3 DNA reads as TGTGCCAGCAGCTTAAGCACGAACACTGAAGCTTTCTTT. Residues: CASSLSTNTEAFF.

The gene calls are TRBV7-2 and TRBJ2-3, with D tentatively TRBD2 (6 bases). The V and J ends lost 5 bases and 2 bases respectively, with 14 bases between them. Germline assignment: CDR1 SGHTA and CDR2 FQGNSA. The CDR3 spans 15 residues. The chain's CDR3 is CASSQTRGSTDTQYF. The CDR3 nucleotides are TGTGCCAGCAGCCAGACTAGAGGATCCACAGATACGCAGTATTTT.

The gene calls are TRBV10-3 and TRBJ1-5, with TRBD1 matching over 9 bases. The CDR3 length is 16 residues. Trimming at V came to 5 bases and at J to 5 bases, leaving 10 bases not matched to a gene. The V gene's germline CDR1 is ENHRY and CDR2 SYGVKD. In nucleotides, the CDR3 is TGTGCCATCAGTCAACAGGACAGGGGCGCGTATCAGCCCCAGCATTTT. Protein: CAISQQDRGAYQPQHF.

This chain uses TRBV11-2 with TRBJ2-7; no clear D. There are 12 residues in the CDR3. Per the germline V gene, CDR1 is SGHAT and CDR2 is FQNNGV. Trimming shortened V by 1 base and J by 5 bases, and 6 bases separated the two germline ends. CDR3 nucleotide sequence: TGTGCCAGCAGCTTAGTTCAGAACGAGCAGTACTTC. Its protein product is CASSLVQNEQYF. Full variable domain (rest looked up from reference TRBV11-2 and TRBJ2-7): EAGVAQSPRYKIIEKRQSVAFWCNPISGHATLYWYQQILGQGPKLLIQFQNNGVVDDSQLPKDRFSAERLKGVDSTLKIQPAKLEDSAVYLCASSLVQNEQYFGPGTRLTVT.

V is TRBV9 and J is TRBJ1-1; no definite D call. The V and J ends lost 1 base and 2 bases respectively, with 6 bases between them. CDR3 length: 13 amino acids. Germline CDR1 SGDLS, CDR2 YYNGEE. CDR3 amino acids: CASSVLRNTEAFF. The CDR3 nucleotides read TGTGCCAGCAGCGTACTAAGAAACACTGAAGCTTTCTTT.

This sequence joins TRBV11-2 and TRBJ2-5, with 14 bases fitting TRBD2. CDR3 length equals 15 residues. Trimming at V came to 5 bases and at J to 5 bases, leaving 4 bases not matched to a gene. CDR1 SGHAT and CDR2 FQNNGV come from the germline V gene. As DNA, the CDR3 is TGTGCCAGCAGCCGACTAGCGGGGGGGCAGGAGACCCAGTACTTC. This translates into CASSRLAGGQETQYF.

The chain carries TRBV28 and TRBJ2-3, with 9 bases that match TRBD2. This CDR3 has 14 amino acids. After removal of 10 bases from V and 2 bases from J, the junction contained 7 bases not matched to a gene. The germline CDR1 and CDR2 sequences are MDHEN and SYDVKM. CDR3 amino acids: CATELAGDTDTQYF. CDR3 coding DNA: TGTGCCACCGAACTAGCGGGCGACACAGATACGCAGTATTTT.

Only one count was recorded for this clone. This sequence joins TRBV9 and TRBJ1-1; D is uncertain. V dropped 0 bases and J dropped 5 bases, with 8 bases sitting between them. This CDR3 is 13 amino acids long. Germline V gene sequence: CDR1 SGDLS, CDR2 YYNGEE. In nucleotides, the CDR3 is TGTGCCAGCAGCGTAGAGGGAGTGACTGAAGCTTTCTTT. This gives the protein CASSVEGVTEAFF.

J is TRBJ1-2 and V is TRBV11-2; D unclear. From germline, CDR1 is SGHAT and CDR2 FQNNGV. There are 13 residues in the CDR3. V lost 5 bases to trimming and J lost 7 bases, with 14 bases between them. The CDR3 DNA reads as TGTGCCAGCAGCCTATCAGCGGCGGGTGGCTACACCTTC. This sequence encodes CASSLSAAGGYTF.

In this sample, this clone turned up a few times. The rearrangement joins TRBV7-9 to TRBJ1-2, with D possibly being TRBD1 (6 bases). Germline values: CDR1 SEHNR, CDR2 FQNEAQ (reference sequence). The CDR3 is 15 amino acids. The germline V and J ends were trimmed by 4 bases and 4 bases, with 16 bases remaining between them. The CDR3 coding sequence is TGTGCCAGCAGCTCGGACAGCCCCCGGTTCTATGGCTACACCTTC. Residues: CASSSDSPRFYGYTF.

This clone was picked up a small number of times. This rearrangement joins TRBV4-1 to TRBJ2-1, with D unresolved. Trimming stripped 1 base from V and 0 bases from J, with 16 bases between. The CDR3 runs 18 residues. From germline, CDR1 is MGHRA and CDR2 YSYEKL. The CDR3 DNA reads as TGCGCCAGCAGCCAAGGGGCCTTGGGCACCCGCTCCTACAATGAGCAGTTCTTC. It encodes CASSQGALGTRSYNEQFF.

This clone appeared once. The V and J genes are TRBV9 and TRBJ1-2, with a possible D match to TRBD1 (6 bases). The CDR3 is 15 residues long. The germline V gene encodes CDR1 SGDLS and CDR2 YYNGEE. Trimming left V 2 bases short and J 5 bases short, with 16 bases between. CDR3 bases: TGTGCCAGCAGCGTCCATAACTCAGGGGCGTATGGCTACACCTTC. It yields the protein CASSVHNSGAYGYTF.

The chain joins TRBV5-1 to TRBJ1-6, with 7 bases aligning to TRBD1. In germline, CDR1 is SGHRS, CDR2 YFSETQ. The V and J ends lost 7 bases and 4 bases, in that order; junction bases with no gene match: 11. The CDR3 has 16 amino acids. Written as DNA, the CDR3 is TGCGCCAGCTCCAACTCCGGGACAGCTTATAATTCACCCCTCCACTTT. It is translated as CASSNSGTAYNSPLHF. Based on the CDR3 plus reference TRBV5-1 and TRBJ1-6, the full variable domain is KAGVTQTPRYLIKTRGQQVTLSCSPISGHRSVSWYQQTPGQGLQFLFEYFSETQRNKGNFPGRFSGRQFSNSRSEMNVSTLELGDSALYLCASSNSGTAYNSPLHFGNGTRLTVT.

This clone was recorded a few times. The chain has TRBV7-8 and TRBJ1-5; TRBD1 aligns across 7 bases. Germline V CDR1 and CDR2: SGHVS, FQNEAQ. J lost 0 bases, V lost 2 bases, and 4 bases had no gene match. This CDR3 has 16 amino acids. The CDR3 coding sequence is TGTGCCAGCAGCTTATTAGACAGGGTTAGCAATCAGCCCCAGCATTTT. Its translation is CASSLLDRVSNQPQHF.

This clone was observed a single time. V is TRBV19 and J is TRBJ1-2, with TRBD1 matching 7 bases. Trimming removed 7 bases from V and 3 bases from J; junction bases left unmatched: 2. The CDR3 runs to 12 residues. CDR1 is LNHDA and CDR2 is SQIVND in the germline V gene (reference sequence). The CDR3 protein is CASNDRDYGYTF. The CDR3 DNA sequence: TGTGCCAGTAACGACAGGGACTATGGCTACACCTTC.

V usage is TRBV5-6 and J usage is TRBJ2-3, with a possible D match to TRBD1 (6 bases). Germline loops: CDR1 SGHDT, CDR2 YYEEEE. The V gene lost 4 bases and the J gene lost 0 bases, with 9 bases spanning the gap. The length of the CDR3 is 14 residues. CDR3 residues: CASSPTGSTDTQYF. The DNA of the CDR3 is TGTGCCAGCAGCCCCACAGGGAGCACAGATACGCAGTATTTT.

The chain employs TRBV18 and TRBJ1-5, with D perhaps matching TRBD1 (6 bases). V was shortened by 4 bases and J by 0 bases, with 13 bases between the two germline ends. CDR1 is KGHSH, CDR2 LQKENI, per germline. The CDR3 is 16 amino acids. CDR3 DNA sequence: TGTGCCAGCTCACGGACAGACTACTATAGCAATCAGCCCCAGCATTTT. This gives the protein CASSRTDYYSNQPQHF.

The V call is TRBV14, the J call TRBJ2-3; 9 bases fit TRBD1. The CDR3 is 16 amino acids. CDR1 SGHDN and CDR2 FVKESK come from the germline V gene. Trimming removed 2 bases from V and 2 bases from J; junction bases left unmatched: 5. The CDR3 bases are TGTGCCAGCAGCCAAAGGACAGGGGTCCTCACAGATACGCAGTATTTT. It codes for CASSQRTGVLTDTQYF.